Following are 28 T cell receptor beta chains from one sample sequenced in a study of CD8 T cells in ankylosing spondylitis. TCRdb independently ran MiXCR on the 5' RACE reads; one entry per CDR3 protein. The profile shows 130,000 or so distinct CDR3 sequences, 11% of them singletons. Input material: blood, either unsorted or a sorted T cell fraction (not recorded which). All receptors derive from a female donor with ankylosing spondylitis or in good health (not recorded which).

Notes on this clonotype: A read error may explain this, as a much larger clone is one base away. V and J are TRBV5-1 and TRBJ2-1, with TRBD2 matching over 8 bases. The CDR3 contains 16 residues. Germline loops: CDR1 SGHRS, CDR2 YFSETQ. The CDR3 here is CANSLVSGSSYNEQFF. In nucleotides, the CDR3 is TGCGCCAACAGCTTGGTAAGCGGGAGCTCCTACAATGAGCAGTTCTTC.

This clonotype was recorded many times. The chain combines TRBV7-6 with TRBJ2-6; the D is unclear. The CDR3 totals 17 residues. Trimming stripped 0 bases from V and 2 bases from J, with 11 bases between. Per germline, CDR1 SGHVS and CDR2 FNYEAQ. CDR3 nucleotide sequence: TGTGCCAGCAGCTTAGCAGTCATCAACGCTGGGGCCAACGTCCTGACTTTC. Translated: CASSLAVINAGANVLTF.

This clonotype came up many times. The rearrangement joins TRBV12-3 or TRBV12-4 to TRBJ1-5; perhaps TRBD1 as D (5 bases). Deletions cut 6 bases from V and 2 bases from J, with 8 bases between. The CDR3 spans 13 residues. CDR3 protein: CASSSGGNQPQHF. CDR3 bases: TGTGCCAGCAGCTCGGGGGGCAATCAGCCCCAGCATTTT.

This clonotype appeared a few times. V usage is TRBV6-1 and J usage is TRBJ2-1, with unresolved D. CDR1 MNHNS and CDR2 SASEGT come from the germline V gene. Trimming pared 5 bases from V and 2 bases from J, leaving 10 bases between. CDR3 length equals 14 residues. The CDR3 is CASSRLGAYNEQFF. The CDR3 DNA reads TGTGCCAGCAGTCGACTTGGTGCCTACAATGAGCAGTTCTTC.

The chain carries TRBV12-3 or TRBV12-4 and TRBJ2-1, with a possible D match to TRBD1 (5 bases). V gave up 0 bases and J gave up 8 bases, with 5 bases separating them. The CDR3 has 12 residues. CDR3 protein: CASSLARDEQFF. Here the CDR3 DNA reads TGTGCCAGCAGTTTAGCCAGGGATGAGCAGTTCTTC.

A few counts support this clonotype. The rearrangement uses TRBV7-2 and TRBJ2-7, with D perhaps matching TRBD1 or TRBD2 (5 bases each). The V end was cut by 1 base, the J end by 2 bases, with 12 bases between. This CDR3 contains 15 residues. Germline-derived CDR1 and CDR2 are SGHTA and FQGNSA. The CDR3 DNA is TGTGCCAGCAGCTTAGAAGTCGGGGCAACCTACGAGCAGTACTTC. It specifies CASSLEVGATYEQYF.

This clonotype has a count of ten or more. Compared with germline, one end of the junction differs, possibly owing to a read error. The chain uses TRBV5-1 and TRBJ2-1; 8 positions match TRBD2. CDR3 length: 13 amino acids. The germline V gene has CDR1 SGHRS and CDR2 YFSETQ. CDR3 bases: TGCGCCAGCAGCTCCGATAATAGCGGGATTTCGATCTTC. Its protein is CASSSDNSGISIF.

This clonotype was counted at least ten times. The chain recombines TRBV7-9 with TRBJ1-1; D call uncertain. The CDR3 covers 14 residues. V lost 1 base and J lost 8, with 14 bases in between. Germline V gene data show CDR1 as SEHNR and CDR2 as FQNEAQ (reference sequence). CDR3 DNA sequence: TGTGCCAGCAGCTTAGGGACCCTGGGCGAAGAAGCTTTCTTT. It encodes CASSLGTLGEEAFF.

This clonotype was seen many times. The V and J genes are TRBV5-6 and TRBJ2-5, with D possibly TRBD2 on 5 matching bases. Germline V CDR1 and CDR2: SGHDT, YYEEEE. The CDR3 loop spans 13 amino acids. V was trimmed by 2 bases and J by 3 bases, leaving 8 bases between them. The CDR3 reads CASSLLVEETQYF. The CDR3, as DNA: TGTGCCAGCAGCTTACTAGTGGAAGAGACCCAGTACTTC.

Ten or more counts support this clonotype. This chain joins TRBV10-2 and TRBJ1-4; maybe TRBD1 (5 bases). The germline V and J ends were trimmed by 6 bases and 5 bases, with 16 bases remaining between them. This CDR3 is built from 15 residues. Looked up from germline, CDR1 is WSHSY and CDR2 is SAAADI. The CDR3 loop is CASRTDSFPNEKLFF. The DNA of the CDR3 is TGCGCCAGCAGGACCGACAGTTTCCCCAATGAAAAACTGTTTTTT.

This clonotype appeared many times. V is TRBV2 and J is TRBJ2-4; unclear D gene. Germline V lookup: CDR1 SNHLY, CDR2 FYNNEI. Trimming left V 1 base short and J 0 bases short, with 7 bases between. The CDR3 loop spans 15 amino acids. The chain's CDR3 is CASSEETLAKNIQYF. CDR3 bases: TGTGCCAGCAGTGAAGAGACATTAGCCAAAAACATTCAGTACTTC.

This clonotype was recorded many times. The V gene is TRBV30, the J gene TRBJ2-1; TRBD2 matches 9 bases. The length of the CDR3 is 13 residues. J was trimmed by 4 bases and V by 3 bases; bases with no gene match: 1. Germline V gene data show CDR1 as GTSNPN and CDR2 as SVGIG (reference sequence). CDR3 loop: CAWSLAGYNEQFF. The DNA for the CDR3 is TGTGCCTGGAGCCTAGCGGGATACAATGAGCAGTTCTTC.

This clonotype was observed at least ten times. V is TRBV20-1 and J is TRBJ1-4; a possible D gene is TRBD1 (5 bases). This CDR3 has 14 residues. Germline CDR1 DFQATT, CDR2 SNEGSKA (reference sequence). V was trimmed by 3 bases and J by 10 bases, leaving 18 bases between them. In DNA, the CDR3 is TGCAGTGCTAGTTACGTCGGGGGTGAAGGAAAACTGTTTTTT. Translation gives CSASYVGGEGKLFF.

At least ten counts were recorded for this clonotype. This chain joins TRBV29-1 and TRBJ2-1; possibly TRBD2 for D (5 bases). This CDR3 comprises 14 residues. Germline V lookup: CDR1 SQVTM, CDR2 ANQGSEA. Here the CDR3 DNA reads TGCACCCTAAGGGTGGGAGATTTTTACAATGAGCAGTTCTTC. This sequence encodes CTLRVGDFYNEQFF.

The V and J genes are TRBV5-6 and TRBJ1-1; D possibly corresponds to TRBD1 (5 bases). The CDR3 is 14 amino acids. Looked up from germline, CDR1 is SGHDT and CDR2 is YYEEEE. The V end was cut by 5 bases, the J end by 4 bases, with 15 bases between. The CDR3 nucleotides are TGTGCCAGCAGAGGCAGGGATGGGGGCACTGAAGCTTTCTTT. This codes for CASRGRDGGTEAFF.

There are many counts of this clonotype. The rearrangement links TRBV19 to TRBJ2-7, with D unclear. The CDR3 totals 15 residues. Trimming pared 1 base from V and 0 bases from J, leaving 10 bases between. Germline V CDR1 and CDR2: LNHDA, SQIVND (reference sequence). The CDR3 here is CASSIVGLASYEQYF. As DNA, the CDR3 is TGTGCCAGTAGTATAGTCGGCCTTGCCTCCTACGAGCAGTACTTC.

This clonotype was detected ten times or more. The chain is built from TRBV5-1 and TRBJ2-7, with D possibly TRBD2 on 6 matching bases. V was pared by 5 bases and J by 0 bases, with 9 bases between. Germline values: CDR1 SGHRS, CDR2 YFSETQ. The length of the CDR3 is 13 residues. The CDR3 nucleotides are TGCGCCAGCAGGCCGACTAGCTCCTACGAGCAGTACTTC. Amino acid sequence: CASRPTSSYEQYF.

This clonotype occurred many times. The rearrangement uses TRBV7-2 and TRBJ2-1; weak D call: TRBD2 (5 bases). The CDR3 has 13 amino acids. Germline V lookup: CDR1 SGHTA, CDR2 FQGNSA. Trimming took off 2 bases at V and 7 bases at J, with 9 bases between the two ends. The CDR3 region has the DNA TGTGCCAGCAGCTTAACCACGGGAAATGAGCAGTTCTTC. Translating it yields CASSLTTGNEQFF.

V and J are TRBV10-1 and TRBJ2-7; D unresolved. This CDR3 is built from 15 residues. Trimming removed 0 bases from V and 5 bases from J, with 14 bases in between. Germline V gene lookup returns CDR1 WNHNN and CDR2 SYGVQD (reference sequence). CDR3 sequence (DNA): TGCGCCAGCAGTGAGTCTAGTGGGCGCGCCGACGAGCAGTACTTC. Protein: CASSESSGRADEQYF.

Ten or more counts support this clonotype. The CDR3 region is CASSFGTGINYGYTF. The CDR3 DNA follows: TGTGCCAGCAGTTTTGGGACAGGTATTAACTATGGCTACACCTTC. This sequence joins TRBV12-3 or TRBV12-4 and TRBJ1-2; 8 bases map to TRBD1. V shed 3 bases, J shed 1 base, and the junction held 4 bases outside the gene matches. The CDR3 has 15 amino acids.

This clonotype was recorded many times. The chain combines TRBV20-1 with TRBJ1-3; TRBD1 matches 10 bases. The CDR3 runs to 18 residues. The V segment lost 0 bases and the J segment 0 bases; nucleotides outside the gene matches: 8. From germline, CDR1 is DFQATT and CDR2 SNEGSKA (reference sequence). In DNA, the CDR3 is TGCAGTGCTAGAGATATAGGGACAGGGGTGAGCTCTGGAAACACCATATATTTT. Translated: CSARDIGTGVSSGNTIYF.

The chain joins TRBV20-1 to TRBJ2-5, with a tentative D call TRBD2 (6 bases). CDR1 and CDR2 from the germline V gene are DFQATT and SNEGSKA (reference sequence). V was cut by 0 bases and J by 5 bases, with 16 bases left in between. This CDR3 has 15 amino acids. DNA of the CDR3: TGCAGTGCTAGAGATTCGAGGGAGGCGGGTGAGACCCAGTACTTC. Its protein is CSARDSREAGETQYF.

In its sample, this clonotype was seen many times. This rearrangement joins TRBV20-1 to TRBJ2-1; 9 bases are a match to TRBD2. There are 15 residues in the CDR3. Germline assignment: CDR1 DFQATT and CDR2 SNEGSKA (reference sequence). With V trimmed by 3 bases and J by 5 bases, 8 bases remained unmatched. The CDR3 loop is CSASSPSGIDNEQFF. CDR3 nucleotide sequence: TGCAGTGCTAGCAGCCCTAGCGGGATCGACAATGAGCAGTTCTTC.

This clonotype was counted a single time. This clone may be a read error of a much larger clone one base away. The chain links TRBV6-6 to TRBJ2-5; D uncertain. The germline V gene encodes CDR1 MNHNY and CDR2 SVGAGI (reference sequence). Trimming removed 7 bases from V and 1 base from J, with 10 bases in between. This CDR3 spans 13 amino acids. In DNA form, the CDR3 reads TGTGCCAGCAATTTGGACGTCCAAGAGACCCAGTACTTC. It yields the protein CASNLDVQETQYF.

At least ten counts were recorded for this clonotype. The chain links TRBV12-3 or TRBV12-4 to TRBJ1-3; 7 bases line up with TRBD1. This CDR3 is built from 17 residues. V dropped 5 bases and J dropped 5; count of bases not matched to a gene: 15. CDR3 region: CASSPPGQTSGRNTIYF. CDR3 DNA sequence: TGTGCCAGCAGTCCACCGGGACAGACGTCCGGACGAAACACCATATATTTT.

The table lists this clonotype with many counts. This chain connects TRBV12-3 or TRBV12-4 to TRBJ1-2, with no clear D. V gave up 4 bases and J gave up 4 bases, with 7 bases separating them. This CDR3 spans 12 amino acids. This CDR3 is CASSSDIYGYTF. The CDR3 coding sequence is TGTGCCAGCAGTTCAGATATCTATGGCTACACCTTC.

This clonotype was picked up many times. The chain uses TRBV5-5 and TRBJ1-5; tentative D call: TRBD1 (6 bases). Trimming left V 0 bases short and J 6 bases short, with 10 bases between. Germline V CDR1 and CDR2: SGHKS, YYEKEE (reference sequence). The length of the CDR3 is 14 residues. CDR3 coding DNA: TGTGCCAGCAGCTTGGACAGGGCTTCTCAGCCCCAGCATTTT. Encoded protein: CASSLDRASQPQHF.

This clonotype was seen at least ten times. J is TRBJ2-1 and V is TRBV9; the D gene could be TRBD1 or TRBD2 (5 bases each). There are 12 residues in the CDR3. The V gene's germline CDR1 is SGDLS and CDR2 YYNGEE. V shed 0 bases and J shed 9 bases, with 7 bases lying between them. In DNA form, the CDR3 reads TGTGCCAGCAGCGTAGGGGGGAGTGAGCAGTTCTTC. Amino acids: CASSVGGSEQFF.